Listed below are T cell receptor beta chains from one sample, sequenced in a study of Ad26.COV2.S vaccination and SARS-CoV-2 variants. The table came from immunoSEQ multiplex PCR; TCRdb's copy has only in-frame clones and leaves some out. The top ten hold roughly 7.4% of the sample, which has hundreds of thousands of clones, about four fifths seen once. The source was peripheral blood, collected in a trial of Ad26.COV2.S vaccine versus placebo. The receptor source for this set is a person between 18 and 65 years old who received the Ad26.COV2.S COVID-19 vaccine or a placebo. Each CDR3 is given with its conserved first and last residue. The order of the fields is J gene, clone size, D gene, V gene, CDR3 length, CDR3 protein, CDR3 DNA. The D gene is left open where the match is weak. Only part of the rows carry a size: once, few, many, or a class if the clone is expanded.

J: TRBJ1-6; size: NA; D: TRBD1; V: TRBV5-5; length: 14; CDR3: CASSPTGGNSPLHF; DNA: TGTGCCAGCAGCCCCACAGGGGGCAATTCACCCCTCCACTTT
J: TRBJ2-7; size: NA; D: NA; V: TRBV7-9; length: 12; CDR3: CASSPRTAEQYF; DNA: TGTGCCAGCAGTCCGAGGACGGCCGAGCAGTACTTC
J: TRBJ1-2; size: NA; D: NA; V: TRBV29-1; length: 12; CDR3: CSVPKRNYGYTF; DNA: TGCAGCGTTCCAAAGCGTAACTATGGCTACACCTTC
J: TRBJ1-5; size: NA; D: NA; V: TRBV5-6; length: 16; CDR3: CASSLGALWSNQPQHF; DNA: TGTGCCAGCAGCTTGGGCGCTCTGTGGAGCAATCAGCCCCAGCATTTT
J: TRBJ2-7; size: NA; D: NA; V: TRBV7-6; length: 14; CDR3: CASSLAGLRGEQYF; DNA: TGTGCCAGCAGCTTAGCAGGGTTGCGGGGCGAGCAGTACTTC
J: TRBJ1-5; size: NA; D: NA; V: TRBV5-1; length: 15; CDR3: CASSLGAGNNQPQHF; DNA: TGCGCCAGCAGCTTGGGGGCCGGGAACAATCAGCCCCAGCATTTT
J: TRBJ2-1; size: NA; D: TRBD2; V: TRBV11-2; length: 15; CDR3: CASSSGGGSYNEQFF; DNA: TGTGCCAGCAGCTCGGGGGGTGGCTCCTACAATGAGCAGTTCTTC
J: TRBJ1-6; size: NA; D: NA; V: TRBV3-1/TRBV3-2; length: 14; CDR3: CASSLTGLASPLHF; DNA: TGTGCCAGCAGCCTTACGGGCCTTGCTTCACCCCTCCACTTT
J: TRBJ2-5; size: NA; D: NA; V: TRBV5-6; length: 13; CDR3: CASSWGRSETQYF; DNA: TGTGCCAGCAGCTGGGGCAGGTCGGAGACCCAGTACTTC
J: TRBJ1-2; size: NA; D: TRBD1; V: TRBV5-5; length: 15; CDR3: CASSFSGTGVYGYTF; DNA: TGTGCCAGCAGCTTTTCCGGGACAGGGGTTTATGGCTACACCTTC
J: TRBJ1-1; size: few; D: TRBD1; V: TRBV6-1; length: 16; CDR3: CASSVQGALGGTEAFF; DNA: TGTGCCAGCAGTGTACAGGGGGCCCTTGGCGGCACTGAAGCTTTCTTT
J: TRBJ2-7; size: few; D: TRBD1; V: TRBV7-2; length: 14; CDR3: CASSRRQGGYEQYF; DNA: TGTGCCAGCAGCCGCCGACAGGGGGGTTACGAGCAGTACTTC
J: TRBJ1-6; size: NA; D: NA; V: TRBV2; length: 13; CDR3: CASLRQGNSPLHF; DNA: TGTGCCTCGCTCAGGCAGGGTAATTCACCCCTCCACTTT
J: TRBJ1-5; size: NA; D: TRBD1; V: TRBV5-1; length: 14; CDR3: CASSVDRVNQPQHF; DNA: TGCGCCAGCAGCGTTGACAGGGTCAATCAGCCCCAGCATTTT
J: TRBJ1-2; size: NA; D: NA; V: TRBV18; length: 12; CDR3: CASSPPGAGYTF; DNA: TGTGCCAGCTCACCACCGGGGGCTGGCTACACCTTC